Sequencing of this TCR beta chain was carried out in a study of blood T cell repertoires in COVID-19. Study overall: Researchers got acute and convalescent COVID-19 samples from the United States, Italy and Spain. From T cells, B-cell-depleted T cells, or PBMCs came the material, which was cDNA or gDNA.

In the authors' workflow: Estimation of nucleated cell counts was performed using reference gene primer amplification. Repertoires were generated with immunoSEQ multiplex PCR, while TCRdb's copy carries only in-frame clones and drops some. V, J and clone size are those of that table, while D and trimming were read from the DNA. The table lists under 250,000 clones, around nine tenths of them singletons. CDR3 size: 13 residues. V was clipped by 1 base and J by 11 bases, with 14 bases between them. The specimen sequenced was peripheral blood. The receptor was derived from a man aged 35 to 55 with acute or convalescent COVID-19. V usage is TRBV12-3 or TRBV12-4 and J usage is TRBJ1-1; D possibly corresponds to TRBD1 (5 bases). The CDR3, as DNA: TGTGCCAGCAGTTTAGGGCCCCAGGGATGGGCTTTCTTT. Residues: CASSLGPQGWAFF.